The next 7 T cell receptor beta chains were all read from a single sample in a study of CD8 T cells in Susac syndrome. An input of roughly 0.45 to 1 ug of RNA was subjected to reverse transcription using random hexamers. TCRdb analysed the immunoSEQ multiplex PCR reads with MiXCR anew, one entry per CDR3 protein. The table shows around 150,000 distinct CDR3 sequences, with approximately 96% occurring only once. Sequencing was done on a sample of CD4+ T cells from PBMCs. All receptors derive from a human donor with Susac syndrome.

The rearrangement links TRBV15 to TRBJ1-5, with 9 positions matching TRBD1. V lost 1 base and J lost 6; bases outside the gene matches: 7. This CDR3 is built from 16 residues. In germline, CDR1 is LNHNV, CDR2 YYDKDF (reference sequence). The CDR3 region is CATSRGDRGSGQPQHF. CDR3 DNA sequence: TGTGCCACCAGCAGAGGTGACAGGGGGTCGGGTCAGCCCCAGCATTTT. Using reference TRBV15 and TRBJ1-5 for the parts outside the CDR3, the full variable domain is DAMVIQNPRYQVTQFGKPVTLSCSQTLNHNVMYWYQQKSSQAPKLLFHYYDKDFNNEADTPDNFQSRRPNTSFCFLDIRSPGLGDTAMYLCATSRGDRGSGQPQHFGDGTRLSIL.

V usage is TRBV12-3 or TRBV12-4 and J usage is TRBJ2-4, with D perhaps matching TRBD2 (6 bases). The V and J ends lost 3 bases and 1 base respectively, with 7 bases between them. This CDR3 contains 14 residues. The CDR3 sequence is CASSLDYAKNIQYF. The CDR3 region has the DNA TGTGCCAGCAGTTTGGACTACGCCAAAAACATTCAGTACTTC.

This clonotype has only one observation. This sequence joins TRBV18 and TRBJ2-3; 7 bases agree with TRBD1. CDR3 length: 13 amino acids. V lost 6 bases, J lost 4 bases, and 4 bases stayed unmatched. CDR1 and CDR2 (germline): KGHSH, LQKENI. CDR3 nucleotides: TGTGCCAGCTCCCCTACAGGGGCAGATACGCAGTATTTT. Its translation: CASSPTGADTQYF.

The gene calls are TRBV7-3 and TRBJ2-5, with 7 bases aligning to TRBD1. V lost 5 bases, J lost 6 bases, and 6 bases stayed unmatched. Per the germline V gene, CDR1 is SGHTA and CDR2 is FQGTGA. The CDR3 length is 13 residues. CDR3 DNA sequence: TGTGCCAGCAGCCCGACAGGGATAAAGACCCAGTACTTC. Amino acid sequence: CASSPTGIKTQYF.

The chain employs TRBV4-1 and TRBJ2-2; no reliable D call. CDR1 is MGHRA, CDR2 YSYEKL, per germline. The germline V and J ends were trimmed by 4 bases and 5 bases, with 11 bases remaining between them. The CDR3 covers 14 residues. DNA for the CDR3: TGCGCCAGCAGCCCTCCGGCAGCGACCGGGGAGCTGTTTTTT. Amino acids: CASSPPAATGELFF.

The chain recombines TRBV5-1 with TRBJ1-4; 8 bases map to TRBD1. CDR3 length: 14 amino acids. CDR1 is SGHRS, CDR2 YFSETQ, per germline. V lost 5 bases to trimming and J lost 6 bases; unmatched junction nucleotides: 6. In nucleotides, the CDR3 is TGCGCCAGCAGAGACACAGGGGGAGATGAAAAACTGTTTTTT. It yields the protein CASRDTGGDEKLFF.

This clonotype was seen a few times. The V gene is TRBV5-5, the J gene TRBJ2-3; D call uncertain. V was clipped by 5 bases and J by 5 bases, with 9 bases between them. Per the germline V gene, CDR1 is SGHKS and CDR2 is YYEKEE (reference sequence). CDR3 length: 12 amino acids. This CDR3 reads CASSLDRDTQYF. The CDR3 DNA follows: TGTGCCAGCAGTTTAGATCGAGATACGCAGTATTTT.